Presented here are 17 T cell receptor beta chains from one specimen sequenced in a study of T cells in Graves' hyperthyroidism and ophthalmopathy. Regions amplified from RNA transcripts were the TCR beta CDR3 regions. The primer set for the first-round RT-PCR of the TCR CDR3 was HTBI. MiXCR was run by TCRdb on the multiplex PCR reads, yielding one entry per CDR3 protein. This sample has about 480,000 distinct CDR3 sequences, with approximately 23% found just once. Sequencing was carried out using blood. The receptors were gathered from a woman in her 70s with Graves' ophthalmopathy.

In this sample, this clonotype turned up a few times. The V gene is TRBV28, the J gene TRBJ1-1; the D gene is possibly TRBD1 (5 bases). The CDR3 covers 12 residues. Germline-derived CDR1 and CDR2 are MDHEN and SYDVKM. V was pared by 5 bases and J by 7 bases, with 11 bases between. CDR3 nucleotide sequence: TGTGCCAGCAGTCGACAGCGGCGTGAAGCTTTCTTT. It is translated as CASSRQRREAFF.

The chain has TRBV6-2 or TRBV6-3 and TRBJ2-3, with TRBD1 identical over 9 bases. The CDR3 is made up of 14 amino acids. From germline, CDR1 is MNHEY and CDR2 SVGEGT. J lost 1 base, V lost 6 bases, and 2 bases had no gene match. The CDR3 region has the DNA TGTGCCAGCAGAGGACAGGGGCGCACAGATACGCAGTATTTT. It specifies CASRGQGRTDTQYF.

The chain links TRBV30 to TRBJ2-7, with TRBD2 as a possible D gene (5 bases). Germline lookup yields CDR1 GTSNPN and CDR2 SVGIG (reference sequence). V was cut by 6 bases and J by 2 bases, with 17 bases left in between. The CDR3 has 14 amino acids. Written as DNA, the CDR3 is TGTGCCTGTACTACTCCGGGAAGTGCCTACGAGCAGTACTTC. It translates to CACTTPGSAYEQYF. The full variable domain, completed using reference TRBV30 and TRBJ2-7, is SQTIHQWPATLVQPVGSPLSLECTVEGTSNPNLYWYRQAAGRGLQLLFYSVGIGQISSEVPQNLSASRPQDRQFILSSKKLLLSDSGFYLCACTTPGSAYEQYFGPGTRLTVT.

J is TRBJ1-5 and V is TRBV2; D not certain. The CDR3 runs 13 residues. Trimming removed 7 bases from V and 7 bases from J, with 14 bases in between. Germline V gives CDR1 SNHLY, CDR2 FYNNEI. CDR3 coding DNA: TGTGCCAGCAAGGGAGAAGTTGGGCAGCCCCAGCATTTT. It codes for CASKGEVGQPQHF.

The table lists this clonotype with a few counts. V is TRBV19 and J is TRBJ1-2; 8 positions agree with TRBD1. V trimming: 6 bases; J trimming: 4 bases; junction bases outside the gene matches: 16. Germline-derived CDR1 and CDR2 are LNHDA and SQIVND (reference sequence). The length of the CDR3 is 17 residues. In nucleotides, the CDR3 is TGTGCCAGTAGCGCCGGGACAGGCTTTGGGGGTAGCTATGGCTACACCTTC. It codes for CASSAGTGFGGSYGYTF.

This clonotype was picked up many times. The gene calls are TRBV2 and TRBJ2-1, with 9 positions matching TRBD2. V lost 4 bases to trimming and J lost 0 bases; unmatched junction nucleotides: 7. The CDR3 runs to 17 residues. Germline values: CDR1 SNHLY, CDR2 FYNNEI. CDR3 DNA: TGTGCCAGCAGTGTTTCTAGCGGGATTAGCTCCTACAATGAGCAGTTCTTC. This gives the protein CASSVSSGISSYNEQFF.

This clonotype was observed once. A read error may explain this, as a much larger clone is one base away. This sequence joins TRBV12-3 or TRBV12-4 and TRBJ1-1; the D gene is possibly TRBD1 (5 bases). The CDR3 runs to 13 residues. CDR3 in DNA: TGTGCCAGCAGTTTATCAGGGTCAGCTGAAACTTTCTTT. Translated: CASSLSGSAETFF.

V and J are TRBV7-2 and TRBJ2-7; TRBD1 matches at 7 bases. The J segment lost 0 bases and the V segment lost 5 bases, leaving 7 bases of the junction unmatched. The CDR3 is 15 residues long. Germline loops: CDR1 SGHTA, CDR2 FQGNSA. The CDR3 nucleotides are TGTGCCAGCAGCCCGAGGACAGGTCACTCCTACGAGCAGTACTTC. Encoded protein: CASSPRTGHSYEQYF. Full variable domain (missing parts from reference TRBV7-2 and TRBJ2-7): GAGVSQSPSNKVTEKGKDVELRCDPISGHTALYWYRQSLGQGLEFLIYFQGNSAPDKSGLPSDRFSAERTGGSVSTLTIQRTQQEDSAVYLCASSPRTGHSYEQYFGPGTRLTVT.

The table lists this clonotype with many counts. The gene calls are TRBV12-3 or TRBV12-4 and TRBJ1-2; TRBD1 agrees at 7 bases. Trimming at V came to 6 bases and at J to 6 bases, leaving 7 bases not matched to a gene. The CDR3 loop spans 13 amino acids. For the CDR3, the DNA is TGTGCCAGCAGCTACAGGGGTGTCGATGGCTACACCTTC. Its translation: CASSYRGVDGYTF.

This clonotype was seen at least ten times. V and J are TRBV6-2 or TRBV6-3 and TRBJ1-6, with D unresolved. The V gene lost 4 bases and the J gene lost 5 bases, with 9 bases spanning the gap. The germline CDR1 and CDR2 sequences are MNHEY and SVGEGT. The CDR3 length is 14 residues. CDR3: CASSSGNHNSPLHF. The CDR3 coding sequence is TGTGCCAGCAGTTCCGGGAACCATAATTCACCCCTCCACTTT.

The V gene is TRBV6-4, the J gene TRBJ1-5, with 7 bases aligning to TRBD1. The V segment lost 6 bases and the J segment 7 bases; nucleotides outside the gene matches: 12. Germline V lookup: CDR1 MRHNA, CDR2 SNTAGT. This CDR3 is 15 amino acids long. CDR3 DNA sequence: TGTGCCAGCAGCGAGAAACGAGGGGGCGGGCAGCCCCAGCATTTT. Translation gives CASSEKRGGGQPQHF.

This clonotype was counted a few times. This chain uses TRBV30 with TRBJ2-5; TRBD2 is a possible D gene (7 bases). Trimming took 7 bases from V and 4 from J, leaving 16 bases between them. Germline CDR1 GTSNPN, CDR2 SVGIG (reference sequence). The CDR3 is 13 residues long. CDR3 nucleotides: TGTGCCTACGGTGGGGGGGCCGGAGAGACCCAGTACTTC. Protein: CAYGGGAGETQYF.

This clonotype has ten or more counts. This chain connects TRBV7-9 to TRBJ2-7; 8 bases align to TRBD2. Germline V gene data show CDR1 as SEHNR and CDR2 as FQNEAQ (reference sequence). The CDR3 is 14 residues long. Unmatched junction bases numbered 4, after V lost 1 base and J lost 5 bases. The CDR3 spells CASSLVVSGDEQYF. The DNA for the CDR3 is TGTGCCAGCAGCTTAGTAGTTAGCGGGGACGAGCAGTACTTC.

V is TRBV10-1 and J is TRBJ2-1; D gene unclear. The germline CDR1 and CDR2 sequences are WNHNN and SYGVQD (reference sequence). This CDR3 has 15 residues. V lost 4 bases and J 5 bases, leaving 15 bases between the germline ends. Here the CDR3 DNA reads TGCGCCAGCAGTGGCTCGACTGGCGGTAACAATGAGCAGTTCTTC. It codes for CASSGSTGGNNEQFF.

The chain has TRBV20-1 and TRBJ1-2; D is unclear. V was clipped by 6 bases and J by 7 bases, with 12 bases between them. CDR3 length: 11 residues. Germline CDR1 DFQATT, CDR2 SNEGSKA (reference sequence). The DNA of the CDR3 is TGCAGTGCAAGGTCACCGACTGGCTACACCTTC. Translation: CSARSPTGYTF.

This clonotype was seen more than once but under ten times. CDR3 sequence (DNA): TGCAGTGCTGGGGAAGAATATGGCTACACCTTC. As protein: CSAGEEYGYTF. This chain joins TRBV20-1 and TRBJ1-2; the D is unclear. CDR1 and CDR2 (germline): DFQATT, SNEGSKA (reference sequence). Deletions cut 5 bases from V and 5 bases from J, with 9 bases between. The CDR3 is 11 residues long.

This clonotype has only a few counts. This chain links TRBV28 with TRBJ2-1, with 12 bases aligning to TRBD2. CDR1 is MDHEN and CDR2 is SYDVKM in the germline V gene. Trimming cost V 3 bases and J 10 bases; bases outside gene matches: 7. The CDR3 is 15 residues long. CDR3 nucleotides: TGTGCCAGCAGTTTTTCTAGCGGGAGGGCCTTAGAGCAGTTCTTC. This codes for CASSFSSGRALEQFF.